This T cell receptor (beta chain) comes out of a study of T cell repertoires in cytomegalovirus infection. Overall study context: It was recently identified HLA-C-restricted and well-studied HLA-B-restricted CMV epitopes that the study used. Shared public TCR beta signatures pointed to both CMV infection and a matching HLA type. General study findings and limits: The cumulative frequency of public TCR beta families identified carriers of CMV plus the relevant HLA. HLA-C-restricted, CMV-specific TCR beta clonotypes were dominant ex vivo.

A word on this clonotype: Its antigen is currently unknown.

TCRdb re-called the reads with MiXCR, one entry per CDR3 protein. The sample contains roughly 150,000 distinct CDR3 sequences, less than 25% of which appear only once. V shed 3 bases and J 9 bases; nucleotides not matched to a gene: 7. From germline, CDR1 is MDHEN and CDR2 SYDVKM. The CDR3 extends over 15 amino acids. The sample was CD8+ T cells from cultured PBMCs, taken from culture after CMV antigen stimulation. This TCR was sampled from a human donor in good health (CMV status not recorded). Some clones in this sample may be carry-over from other donors' samples. This chain joins TRBV28 and TRBJ2-1; TRBD1 matches at 11 bases. Written as DNA, the CDR3 is TGTGCCAGCAGTTTCCGGGACAGGGGGATTTCTGAGCAGTTCTTC. Translation gives CASSFRDRGISEQFF.